These 20 T cell receptor beta chains originate from one sample sequenced in a study of blood T cells in healthy people across ages. Next came a second PCR, run for about 7 to 11 cycles, which used a sample-barcoded 5' primer along with a J-beta primer mix. TCRdb re-derived calls from the 5' RACE reads in MiXCR, one entry per CDR3 protein. In the table there are some 1.5 million distinct CDR3 sequences, approximately 28% of which are singletons. The sample comprised blood. These receptors all stem from a woman aged 30 to 39 in good health.

This clonotype was seen ten or more times. An end of the junction differs from the germline gene, which may be a read error. J is TRBJ1-1 and V is TRBV12-3 or TRBV12-4, with D hard to call. This CDR3 region has 11 residues. The CDR3 region is CASSLETEAFF. CDR3 coding DNA: TGCGCCAGCAGCTTGGAAACGGAAGCTTTCTTT.

This clonotype appeared many times. The chain recombines TRBV9 with TRBJ2-3; possible D gene TRBD1, 6 bases. This CDR3 has 16 amino acids. Germline V gene data show CDR1 as SGDLS and CDR2 as YYNGEE. V gave up 3 bases and J gave up 6 bases, with 20 bases separating them. Here the CDR3 reads CASSAYPGHSEDTQYF. CDR3 bases: TGTGCCAGCAGCGCGTACCCGGGACATTCGGAGGATACGCAGTATTTT.

This clonotype was picked up a small number of times. The chain joins TRBV9 to TRBJ2-3, with D uncertain. The germline V and J ends were trimmed by 2 bases and 6 bases, with 10 bases remaining between them. CDR1 is SGDLS and CDR2 is YYNGEE in the germline V gene. The CDR3 has 13 amino acids. The CDR3 DNA reads as TGTGCCAGCAGCGTTATTCTTAGGGATACGCAGTATTTT. Translation gives CASSVILRDTQYF.

This clonotype was seen only a few times. The chain recombines TRBV2 with TRBJ1-1; D ambiguous. CDR1 SNHLY and CDR2 FYNNEI come from the germline V gene. The germline V and J ends were trimmed by 3 bases and 0 bases, with 5 bases remaining between them. This CDR3 has 13 amino acids. In nucleotides, the CDR3 is TGTGCCAGCAGTGATGCCTTGAACACTGAAGCTTTCTTT. This sequence encodes CASSDALNTEAFF.

This clonotype was counted between two and nine times. The chain couples TRBV10-3 to TRBJ1-1; D gene ambiguous. Looked up from germline, CDR1 is ENHRY and CDR2 is SYGVKD. The V and J ends lost 6 bases and 0 bases respectively, with 11 bases between them. This CDR3 is 14 amino acids long. The CDR3 region is CAIRDWTVNTEAFF. CDR3 in DNA: TGTGCCATCAGAGATTGGACTGTGAACACTGAAGCTTTCTTT.

Details on this clonotype: One end of the junction is discordant with germline, which a read error may explain. The genes are TRBV10-3 and TRBJ2-3; D possibly corresponds to TRBD2 (5 bases). Germline V lookup: CDR1 ENHRY, CDR2 SYGVKD. The CDR3 length is 14 residues. CDR3 nucleotides: TGTGCCATCCGTCGGAGCGGAAGCACAGATATGCAGTATTTT. The encoded protein is CAIRRSGSTDMQYF.

The V call is TRBV29-1, the J call TRBJ2-5, with D tentatively TRBD1 (6 bases). The germline V gene encodes CDR1 SQVTM and CDR2 ANQGSEA. The length of the CDR3 is 13 residues. V was cut by 4 bases and J by 11 bases, with 20 bases left in between. CDR3 DNA sequence: TGCAGCGTTGGCTTCAAGGGGGACAATGAGCAGTACTTC. Protein product: CSVGFKGDNEQYF.

The chain uses TRBV18 and TRBJ2-3; tentatively, D is TRBD2 (6 bases). The V gene's germline CDR1 is KGHSH and CDR2 LQKENI. This CDR3 is built from 16 residues. V lost 1 base, J lost 0 bases, and 11 bases lay in between. CDR3 sequence reads: CASSPLLRGSTDTQYF. In DNA, the CDR3 is TGTGCCAGCTCACCACTCCTCCGGGGGAGCACAGATACGCAGTATTTT. Drawing the rest from reference TRBV18 and TRBJ2-3, the complete variable domain is NAGVMQNPRHLVRRRGQEARLRCSPMKGHSHVYWYRQLPEEGLKFMVYLQKENIIDESGMPKERFSAEFPKEGPSILRIQQVVRGDSAAYFCASSPLLRGSTDTQYFGPGTRLTVL.

This clonotype was seen a few times. The chain has TRBV5-6 and TRBJ2-6, with 7 bases identical to TRBD1. V lost 2 bases, J lost 0 bases, and 14 bases stayed unmatched. The CDR3 is 20 amino acids. The germline CDR1 and CDR2 sequences are SGHDT and YYEEEE. This CDR3 reads CASSFVPGQKGASGANVLTF. In nucleotides, the CDR3 is TGTGCCAGCAGCTTCGTCCCCGGCCAAAAGGGGGCCTCTGGGGCCAACGTCCTGACTTTC.

This clonotype has more than one count but fewer than ten. Mismatch with germline at one junction end may stem from a read error. This chain joins TRBV20-1 and TRBJ1-5; D is unresolved. CDR3 length: 12 residues. Germline assignment: CDR1 DFQATT and CDR2 SNEGSKA (reference sequence). As DNA, the CDR3 is TGCTGTGCCGCCTATAGCAATCAGCCCCAGCATTTT. Translating it yields CCAAYSNQPQHF.

This clonotype was counted a few times. The gene calls are TRBV28 and TRBJ1-6; tentatively, D is TRBD1 (6 bases). Trimming stripped 6 bases from V and 6 bases from J, with 15 bases between. There are 15 residues in the CDR3. Per germline, CDR1 MDHEN and CDR2 SYDVKM. The CDR3 DNA sequence: TGTGCCAGCAGATACGGGGGGGCCACTAATTCACCCCTCCACTTT. This encodes CASRYGGATNSPLHF.

Remarks on this clonotype: A junction boundary mismatches the germline segment, possibly from a read error. The chain combines TRBV28 with TRBJ1-5, with D possibly TRBD1 on 6 matching bases. Germline loops: CDR1 MDHEN, CDR2 SYDVKM. The CDR3 sequence is 15 residues long. The DNA for the CDR3 is TGTGCCAGCAGTTTAAGGGGGGGAGGCAATCAGCCCCGGCATTTT. Translating gives CASSLRGGGNQPRHF.

This clonotype has a single count. Since a much larger clone is just one base distant, this may be a read error. The chain has TRBV27 and TRBJ2-5, with D possibly matching TRBD1 (6 bases). The better agreement between TRBJ2-7 and the DNA end casts doubt on the J call. Germline V lookup: CDR1 MNHEY, CDR2 SMNVEV (reference sequence). This CDR3 has 13 amino acids. The CDR3 here is CASRTGAWGEQYF. The CDR3 DNA follows: TGTGCCAGCAGGACAGGAGCATGGGGCGAGCAGTACTTC.

The V gene is TRBV10-3, the J gene TRBJ2-2; no reliable D call. CDR1 is ENHRY, CDR2 SYGVKD, per germline. The V end was cut by 10 bases, the J end by 1 base, with 4 bases between. The CDR3 contains 11 residues. CDR3 loop: CATMNTGELFF. For the CDR3, the DNA is TGTGCCACCATGAACACCGGGGAGCTGTTTTTT.

V and J are TRBV7-2 and TRBJ2-1; 7 nucleotides align to TRBD2. V dropped 1 base and J dropped 2; count of bases not matched to a gene: 5. There are 16 residues in the CDR3. Per the germline V gene, CDR1 is SGHTA and CDR2 is FQGNSA. The CDR3 DNA reads TGTGCCAGCAGCTTAGTGGCCCTAGCGGCCTACAATGAGCAGTTCTTC. This gives the protein CASSLVALAAYNEQFF.

The chain is built from TRBV7-6 and TRBJ2-3, with D hard to call. V lost 6 bases and J lost 4, with 14 bases in between. Germline V lookup: CDR1 SGHVS, CDR2 FNYEAQ. This CDR3 contains 14 residues. CDR3 DNA: TGTGCCAGCAGACCGGGCTCTGGGGCAGATACGCAGTATTTT. Its protein is CASRPGSGADTQYF.

The rearrangement uses TRBV12-5 and TRBJ2-1, with TRBD1 matching over 7 bases. With 0 bases clipped from V and 8 bases from J, the junction kept 7 bases outside the gene matches. Germline CDR1 and CDR2: LGHNT and FRNRAP. The CDR3 has 15 amino acids. CDR3 DNA sequence: TGTGCTAGTGGTTTGGTACGACAGGGCAGGGATGAGCAGTTCTTC. Encoded protein: CASGLVRQGRDEQFF.

The genes are TRBV7-3 and TRBJ2-1, with 8 bases identical to TRBD2. Trimming at V came to 3 bases and at J to 7 bases, leaving 5 bases not matched to a gene. This CDR3 region has 14 residues. Germline CDR1 reads SGHTA; CDR2 reads FQGTGA. The CDR3: CASSFSGDGNEQFF. CDR3 sequence (DNA): TGTGCCAGCAGCTTTAGCGGGGACGGAAATGAGCAGTTCTTC.

Comments on this clonotype: The junction departs from germline at one end; a sequencing error may be responsible. The rearrangement links TRBV18 to TRBJ2-1; D gene unclear. Per the germline V gene, CDR1 is KGHSH and CDR2 is LQKENI. The CDR3 spans 13 residues. The CDR3 sequence is CTSSPIRLNEQFF. The CDR3 coding sequence is TGTACCAGCTCACCGATTAGGCTCAATGAGCAGTTCTTC.

The table lists this clonotype with many counts. The chain uses TRBV5-1 and TRBJ2-7, with 8 bases lining up with TRBD1. The CDR3 has 17 amino acids. Germline CDR1 and CDR2: SGHRS and YFSETQ. J lost 3 bases, V lost 2 bases, and 13 bases had no gene match. CDR3 in amino acids: CASSFTGQGSEDYEQYF. DNA of the CDR3: TGCGCCAGCAGCTTTACTGGACAGGGAAGTGAGGACTACGAGCAGTACTTC. Variable domain in full (rest from reference TRBV5-1 and TRBJ2-7): KAGVTQTPRYLIKTRGQQVTLSCSPISGHRSVSWYQQTPGQGLQFLFEYFSETQRNKGNFPGRFSGRQFSNSRSEMNVSTLELGDSALYLCASSFTGQGSEDYEQYFGPGTRLTVT.